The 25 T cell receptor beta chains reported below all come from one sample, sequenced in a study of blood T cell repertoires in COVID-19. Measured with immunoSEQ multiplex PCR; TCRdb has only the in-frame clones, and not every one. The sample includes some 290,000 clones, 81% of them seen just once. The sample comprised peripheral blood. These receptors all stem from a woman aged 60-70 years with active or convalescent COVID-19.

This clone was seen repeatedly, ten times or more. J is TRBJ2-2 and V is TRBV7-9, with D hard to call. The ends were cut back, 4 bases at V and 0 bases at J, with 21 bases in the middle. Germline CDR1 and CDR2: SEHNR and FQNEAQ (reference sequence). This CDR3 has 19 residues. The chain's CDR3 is CASSSGVTRPVSNTGELFF. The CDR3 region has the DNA TGTGCCAGCAGCTCCGGAGTAACCAGACCAGTATCGAACACCGGGGAGCTGTTTTTT.

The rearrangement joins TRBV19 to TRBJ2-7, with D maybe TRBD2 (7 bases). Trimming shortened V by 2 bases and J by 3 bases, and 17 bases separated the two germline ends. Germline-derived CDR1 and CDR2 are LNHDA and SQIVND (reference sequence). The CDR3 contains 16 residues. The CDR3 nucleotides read TGTGCCAGTAGTATATCGGGGGGCCAGCTATTCTACGAGCAGTACTTC. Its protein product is CASSISGGQLFYEQYF.

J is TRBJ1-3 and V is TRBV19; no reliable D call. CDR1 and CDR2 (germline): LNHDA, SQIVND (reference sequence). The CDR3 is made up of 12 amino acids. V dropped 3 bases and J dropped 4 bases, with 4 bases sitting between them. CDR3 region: CASSMSGNTIYF. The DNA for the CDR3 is TGTGCCAGTAGTATGAGCGGAAACACCATATATTTT.

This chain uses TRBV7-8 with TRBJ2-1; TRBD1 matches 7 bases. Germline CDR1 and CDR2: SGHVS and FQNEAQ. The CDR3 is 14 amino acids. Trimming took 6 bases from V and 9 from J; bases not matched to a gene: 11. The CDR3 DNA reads TGTGCCAGCAGAAGAGGGGGCGCAGGAGCTGAGCAGTTCTTC. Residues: CASRRGGAGAEQFF.

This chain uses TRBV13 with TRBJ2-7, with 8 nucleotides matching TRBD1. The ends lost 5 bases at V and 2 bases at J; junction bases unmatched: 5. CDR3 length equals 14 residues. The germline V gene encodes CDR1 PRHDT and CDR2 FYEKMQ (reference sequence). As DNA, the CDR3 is TGTGCCAGCAGCCCTGGGACAGGAGCCTACGAGCAGTACTTC. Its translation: CASSPGTGAYEQYF. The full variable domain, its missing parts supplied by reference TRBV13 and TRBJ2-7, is AAGVIQSPRHLIKEKRETATLKCYPIPRHDTVYWYQQGPGQDPQFLISFYEKMQSDKGSIPDRFSAQQFSDYHSELNMSSLELGDSALYFCASSPGTGAYEQYFGPGTRLTVT.

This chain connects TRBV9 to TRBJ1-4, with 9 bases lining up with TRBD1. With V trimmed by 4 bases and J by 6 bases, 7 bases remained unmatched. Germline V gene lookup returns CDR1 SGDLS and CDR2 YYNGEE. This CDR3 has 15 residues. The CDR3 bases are TGTGCCAGCAGCTTACTCGGGACAGGGCATGAAAAACTGTTTTTT. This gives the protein CASSLLGTGHEKLFF.

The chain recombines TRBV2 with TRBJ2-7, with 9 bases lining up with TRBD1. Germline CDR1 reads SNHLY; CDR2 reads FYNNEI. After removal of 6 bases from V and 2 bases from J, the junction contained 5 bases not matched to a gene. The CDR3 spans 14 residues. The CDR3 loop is CASRRQGGPYEQYF. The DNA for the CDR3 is TGTGCCAGCAGAAGACAGGGGGGCCCCTACGAGCAGTACTTC.

CDR3 bases: TGTGCCAGCAGCTTGGCCGGGAACTCTCGGGAGCAGTACTTC. Protein: CASSLAGNSREQYF. The rearrangement joins TRBV5-6 to TRBJ2-7, with D maybe TRBD2 (5 bases). V lost 0 bases and J lost 7, with 14 bases in between. There are 14 residues in the CDR3. Germline assignment: CDR1 SGHDT and CDR2 YYEEEE.

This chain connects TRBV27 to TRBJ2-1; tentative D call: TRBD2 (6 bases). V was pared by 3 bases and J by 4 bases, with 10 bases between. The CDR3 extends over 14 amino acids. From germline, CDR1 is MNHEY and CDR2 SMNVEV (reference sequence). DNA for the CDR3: TGTGCCAGCAGTTTTGGGGGGATTTACAATGAGCAGTTCTTC. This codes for CASSFGGIYNEQFF.

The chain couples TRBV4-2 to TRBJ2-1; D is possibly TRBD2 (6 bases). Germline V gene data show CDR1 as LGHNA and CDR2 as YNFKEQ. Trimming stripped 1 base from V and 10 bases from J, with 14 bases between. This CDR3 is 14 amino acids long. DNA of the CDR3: TGTGCCAGCAGCCAAGTTACCTCGGGGGTGGAGCAGTTCTTC. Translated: CASSQVTSGVEQFF.

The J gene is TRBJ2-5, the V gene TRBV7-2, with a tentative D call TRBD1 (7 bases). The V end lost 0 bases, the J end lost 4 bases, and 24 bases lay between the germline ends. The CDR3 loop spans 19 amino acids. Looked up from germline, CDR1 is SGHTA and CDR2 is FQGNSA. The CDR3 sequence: CASSLAVGGVKRGPETQYF. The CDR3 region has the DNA TGTGCCAGCAGCTTAGCGGTCGGAGGGGTGAAGAGGGGGCCAGAGACCCAGTACTTC.

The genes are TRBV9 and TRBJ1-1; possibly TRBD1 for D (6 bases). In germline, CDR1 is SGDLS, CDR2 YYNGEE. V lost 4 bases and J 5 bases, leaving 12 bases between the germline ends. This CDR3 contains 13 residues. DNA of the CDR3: TGTGCCAGCAGCCAAGGGGGGGGAACTGAAGCTTTCTTT. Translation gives CASSQGGGTEAFF.

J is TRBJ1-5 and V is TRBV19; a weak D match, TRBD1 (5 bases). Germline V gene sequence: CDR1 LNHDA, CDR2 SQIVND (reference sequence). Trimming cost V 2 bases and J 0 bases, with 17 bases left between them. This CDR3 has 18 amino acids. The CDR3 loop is CASSIRGAGRPSNQPQHF. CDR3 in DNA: TGTGCCAGTAGTATACGCGGGGCAGGCCGACCTAGCAATCAGCCCCAGCATTTT.

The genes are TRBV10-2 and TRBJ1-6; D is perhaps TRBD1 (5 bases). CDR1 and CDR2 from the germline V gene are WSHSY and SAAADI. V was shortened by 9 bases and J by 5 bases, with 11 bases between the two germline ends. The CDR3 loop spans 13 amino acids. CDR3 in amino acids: CASRGRNNSPLHF. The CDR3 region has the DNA TGCGCCAGTAGGGGTAGGAATAATTCACCCCTCCACTTT.

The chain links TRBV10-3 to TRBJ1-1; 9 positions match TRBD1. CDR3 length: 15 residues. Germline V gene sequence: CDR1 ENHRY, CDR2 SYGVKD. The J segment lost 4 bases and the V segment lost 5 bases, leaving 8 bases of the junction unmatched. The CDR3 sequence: CAISPTGGASTEAFF. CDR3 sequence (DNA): TGTGCCATCAGTCCTACAGGGGGCGCATCCACTGAAGCTTTCTTT.

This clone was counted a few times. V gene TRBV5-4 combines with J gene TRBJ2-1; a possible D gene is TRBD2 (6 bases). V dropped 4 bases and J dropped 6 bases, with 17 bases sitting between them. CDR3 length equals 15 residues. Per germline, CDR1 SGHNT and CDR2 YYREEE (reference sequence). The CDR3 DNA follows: TGTGCCAGCAGCAGGGCGGGCGCCGGGGGCAATGAGCAGTTCTTC. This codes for CASSRAGAGGNEQFF.

DNA of the CDR3: TGTGCCAGTAGTATTACGGATGAGCAGTTCTTC. Translation: CASSITDEQFF. The chain links TRBV19 to TRBJ2-1, with D hard to call. Germline V lookup: CDR1 LNHDA, CDR2 SQIVND (reference sequence). CDR3 size: 11 residues. With 3 bases removed from V and 8 bases from J, the gap between germline ends came to 5 bases.

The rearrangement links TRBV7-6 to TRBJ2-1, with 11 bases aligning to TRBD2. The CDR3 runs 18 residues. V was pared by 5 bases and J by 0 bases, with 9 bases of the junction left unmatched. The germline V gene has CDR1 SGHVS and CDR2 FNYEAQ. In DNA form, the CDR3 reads TGTGCCAGCAGCGCCCGACTAGCGGGGTCAACCTCCTACAATGAGCAGTTCTTC. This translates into CASSARLAGSTSYNEQFF. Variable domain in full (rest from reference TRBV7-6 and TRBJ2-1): GAGVSQSPRYKVTKRGQDVALRCDPISGHVSLYWYRQALGQGPEFLTYFNYEAQQDKSGLPNDRFSAERPEGSISTLTIQRTEQRDSAMYRCASSARLAGSTSYNEQFFGPGTRLTVL.

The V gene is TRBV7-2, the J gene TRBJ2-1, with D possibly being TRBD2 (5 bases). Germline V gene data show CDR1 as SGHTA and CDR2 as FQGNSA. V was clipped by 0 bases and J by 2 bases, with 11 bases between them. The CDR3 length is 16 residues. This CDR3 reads CASSLAVGETYNEQFF. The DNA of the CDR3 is TGTGCCAGCAGCTTAGCGGTCGGGGAGACCTACAATGAGCAGTTCTTC.

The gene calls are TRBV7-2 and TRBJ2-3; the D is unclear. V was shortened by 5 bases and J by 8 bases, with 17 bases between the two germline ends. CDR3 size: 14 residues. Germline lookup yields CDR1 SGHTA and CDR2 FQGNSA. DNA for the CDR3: TGTGCCAGCAGCCAAAGTCTGAGTGGTGGTACGCAGTATTTT. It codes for CASSQSLSGGTQYF.

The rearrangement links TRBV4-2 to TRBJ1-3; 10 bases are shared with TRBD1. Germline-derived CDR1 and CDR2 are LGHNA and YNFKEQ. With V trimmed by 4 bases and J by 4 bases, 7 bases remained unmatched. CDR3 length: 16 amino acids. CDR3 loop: CASSRRQGASGNTIYF. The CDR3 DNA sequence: TGTGCCAGCAGCCGGCGACAGGGGGCATCCGGAAACACCATATATTTT.

Here the CDR3 reads CASSLGQGSEAFF. The CDR3 bases are TGCGCCAGCAGCTTGGGACAGGGTTCTGAAGCTTTCTTT. V and J are TRBV5-1 and TRBJ1-1, with 7 bases identical to TRBD1. Germline V lookup: CDR1 SGHRS, CDR2 YFSETQ. J lost 6 bases, V lost 0 bases, and 2 bases had no gene match. CDR3 length equals 13 residues. Drawing the rest from reference TRBV5-1 and TRBJ1-1, the complete variable domain is KAGVTQTPRYLIKTRGQQVTLSCSPISGHRSVSWYQQTPGQGLQFLFEYFSETQRNKGNFPGRFSGRQFSNSRSEMNVSTLELGDSALYLCASSLGQGSEAFFGQGTRLTVV.

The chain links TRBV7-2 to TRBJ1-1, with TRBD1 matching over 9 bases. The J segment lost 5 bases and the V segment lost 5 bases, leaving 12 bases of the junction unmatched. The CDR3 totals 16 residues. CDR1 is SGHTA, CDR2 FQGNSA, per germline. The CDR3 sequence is CASSPPAGQGWTEAFF. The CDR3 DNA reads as TGTGCCAGCAGCCCTCCCGCCGGACAGGGGTGGACTGAAGCTTTCTTT.

The chain's CDR3 is CASSPDREQPQHF. CDR3 DNA sequence: TGTGCCAGCAGCCCAGACCGGGAGCAGCCCCAGCATTTT. The chain carries TRBV7-2 and TRBJ1-5; D is unclear. The ends were cut back, 5 bases at V and 7 bases at J, with 12 bases in the middle. This CDR3 has 13 amino acids. From germline, CDR1 is SGHTA and CDR2 FQGNSA.

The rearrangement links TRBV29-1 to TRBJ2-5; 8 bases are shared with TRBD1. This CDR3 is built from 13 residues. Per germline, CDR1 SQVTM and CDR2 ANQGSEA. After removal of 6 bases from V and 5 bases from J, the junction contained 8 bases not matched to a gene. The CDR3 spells CSVPGQGLETQYF. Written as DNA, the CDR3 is TGCAGCGTGCCCGGACAGGGCTTGGAGACCCAGTACTTC. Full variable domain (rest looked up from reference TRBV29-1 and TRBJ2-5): SAVISQKPSRDICQRGTSLTIQCQVDSQVTMMFWYRQQPGQSLTLIATANQGSEATYESGFVIDKFPISRPNLTFSTLTVSNMSPEDSSIYLCSVPGQGLETQYFGPGTRLLVL.